This T cell receptor beta chain was sequenced during a study of blood T cell repertoires in COVID-19. Living in under 30 US areas, the participants were between about 18 and 100 years of age. This CDR3 is 17 amino acids long. The V gene's germline CDR1 is SGHVS and CDR2 FQNEAQ. V was pared by 1 base and J by 0 bases, with 10 bases between. In the authors' methods: Amplifying reference gene primers gave estimates of nucleated cell counts. The table came from immunoSEQ multiplex PCR; TCRdb's copy has only in-frame clones and leaves some out. D and trimming were read from the DNA, whereas the V and J calls and clone size are those reported in that table. The sample consists of 150,000 to 250,000 clones, about 80% of them appearing once.

Input material: PBMCs or T cells enriched from blood (not recorded which). V is TRBV7-8 and J is TRBJ1-6; the D is unclear. This TCR derives from a man aged 35 to 55 who had recovered from COVID-19. CDR3 coding DNA: TGTGCCAGCAGCTTAGGAGGGCGCAGCTCCTATAATTCACCCCTCCACTTT. This sequence encodes CASSLGGRSSYNSPLHF. The full variable domain, in which reference TRBV7-8 and TRBJ1-6 provide the parts outside the CDR3, is GAGVSQSPRYKVAKRGQDVALRCDPISGHVSLFWYQQALGQGPEFLTYFQNEAQLDKSGLPSDRFFAERPEGSVSTLKIQRTQQEDSAVYLCASSLGGRSSYNSPLHFGNGTRLTVT.